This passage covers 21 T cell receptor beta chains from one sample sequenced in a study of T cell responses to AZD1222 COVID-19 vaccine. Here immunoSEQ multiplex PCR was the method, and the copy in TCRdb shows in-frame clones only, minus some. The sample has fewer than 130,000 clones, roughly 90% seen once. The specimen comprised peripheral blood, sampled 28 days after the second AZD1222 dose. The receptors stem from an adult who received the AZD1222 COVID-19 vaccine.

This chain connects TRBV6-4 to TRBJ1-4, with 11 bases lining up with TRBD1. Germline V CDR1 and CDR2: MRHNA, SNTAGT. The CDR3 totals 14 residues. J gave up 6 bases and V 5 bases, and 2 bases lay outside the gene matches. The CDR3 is CASSTGQGDEKLFF. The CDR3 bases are TGTGCCAGCAGTACGGGACAGGGGGATGAAAAACTGTTTTTT.

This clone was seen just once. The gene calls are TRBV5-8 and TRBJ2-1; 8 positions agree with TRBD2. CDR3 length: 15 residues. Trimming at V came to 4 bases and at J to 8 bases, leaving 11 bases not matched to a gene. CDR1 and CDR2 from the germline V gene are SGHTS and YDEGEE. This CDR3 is CASSLIAGSIDEQFF. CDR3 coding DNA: TGTGCCAGCAGCCTTATAGCGGGAAGCATCGATGAGCAGTTCTTC.

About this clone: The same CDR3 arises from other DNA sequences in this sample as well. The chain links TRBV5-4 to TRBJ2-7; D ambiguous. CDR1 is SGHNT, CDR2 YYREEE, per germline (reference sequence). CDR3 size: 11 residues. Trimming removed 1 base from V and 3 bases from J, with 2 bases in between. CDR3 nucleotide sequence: TGTGCCAGCAGCTTGAACTACGAGCAGTACTTC. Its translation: CASSLNYEQYF.

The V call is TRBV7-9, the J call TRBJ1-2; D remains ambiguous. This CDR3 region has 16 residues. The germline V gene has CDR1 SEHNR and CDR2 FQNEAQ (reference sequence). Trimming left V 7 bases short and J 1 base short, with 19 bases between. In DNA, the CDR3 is TGTGCCAGCACCCTAGGCCGGAGAGACCGTAACTATGGCTACACCTTC. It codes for CASTLGRRDRNYGYTF.

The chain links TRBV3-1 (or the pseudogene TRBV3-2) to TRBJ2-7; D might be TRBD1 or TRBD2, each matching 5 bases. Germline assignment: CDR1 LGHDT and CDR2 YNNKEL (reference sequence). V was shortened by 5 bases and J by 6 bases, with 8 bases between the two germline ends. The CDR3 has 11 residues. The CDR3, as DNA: TGTGCCAGCAGCTACGGGACCGAGCAGTACTTC. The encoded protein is CASSYGTEQYF.

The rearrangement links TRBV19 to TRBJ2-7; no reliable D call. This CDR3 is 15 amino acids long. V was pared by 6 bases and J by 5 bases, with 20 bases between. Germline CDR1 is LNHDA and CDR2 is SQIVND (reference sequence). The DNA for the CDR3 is TGTGCCAGTAGCCAAACGTTCGACTGGTACCACGAGCAGTACTTC. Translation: CASSQTFDWYHEQYF.

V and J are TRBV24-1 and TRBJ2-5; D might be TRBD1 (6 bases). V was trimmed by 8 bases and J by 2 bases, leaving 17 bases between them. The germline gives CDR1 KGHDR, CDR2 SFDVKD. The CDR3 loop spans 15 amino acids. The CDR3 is CATMKGRTDQETQYF. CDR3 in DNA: TGTGCCACCATGAAGGGACGGACAGATCAAGAGACCCAGTACTTC.

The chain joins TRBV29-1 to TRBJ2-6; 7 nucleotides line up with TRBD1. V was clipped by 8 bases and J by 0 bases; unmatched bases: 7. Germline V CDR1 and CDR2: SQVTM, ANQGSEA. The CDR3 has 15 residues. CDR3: CSIQTGRSGANVLTF. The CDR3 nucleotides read TGCAGCATTCAGACAGGGCGCTCTGGGGCCAACGTCCTGACTTTC.

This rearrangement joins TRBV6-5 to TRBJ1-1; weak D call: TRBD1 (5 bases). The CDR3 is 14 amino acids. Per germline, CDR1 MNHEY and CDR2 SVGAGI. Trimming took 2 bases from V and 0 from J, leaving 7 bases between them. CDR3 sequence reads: CASSYGGMNTEAFF. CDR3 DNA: TGTGCCAGCAGTTACGGGGGGATGAACACTGAAGCTTTCTTT.

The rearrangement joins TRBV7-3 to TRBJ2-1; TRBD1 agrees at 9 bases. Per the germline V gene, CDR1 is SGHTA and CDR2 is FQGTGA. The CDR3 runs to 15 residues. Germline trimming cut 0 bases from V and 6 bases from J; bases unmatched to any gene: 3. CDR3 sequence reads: CASSLTGQGRNEQFF. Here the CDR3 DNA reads TGTGCCAGCAGCTTAACGGGACAGGGCCGCAATGAGCAGTTCTTC.

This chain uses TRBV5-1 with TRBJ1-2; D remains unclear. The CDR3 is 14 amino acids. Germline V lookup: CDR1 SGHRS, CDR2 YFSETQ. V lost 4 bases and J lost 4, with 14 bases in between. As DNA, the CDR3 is TGCGCCAGCAGCCCTAGGACCGCCGTCTATGGCTACACCTTC. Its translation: CASSPRTAVYGYTF.

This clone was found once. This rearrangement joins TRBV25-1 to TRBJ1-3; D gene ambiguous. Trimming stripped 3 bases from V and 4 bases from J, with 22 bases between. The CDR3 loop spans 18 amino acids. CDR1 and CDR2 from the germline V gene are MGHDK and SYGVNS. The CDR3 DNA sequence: TGTGCCAGCAGTGATACTGGCTCCCAACTCAAGAACGGAAACACCATATATTTT. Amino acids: CASSDTGSQLKNGNTIYF. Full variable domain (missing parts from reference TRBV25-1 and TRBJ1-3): EADIYQTPRYLVIGTGKKITLECSQTMGHDKMYWYQQDPGMELHLIHYSYGVNSTEKGDLSSESTVSRIRTEHFPLTLESARPSHTSQYLCASSDTGSQLKNGNTIYFGEGSWLTVV.

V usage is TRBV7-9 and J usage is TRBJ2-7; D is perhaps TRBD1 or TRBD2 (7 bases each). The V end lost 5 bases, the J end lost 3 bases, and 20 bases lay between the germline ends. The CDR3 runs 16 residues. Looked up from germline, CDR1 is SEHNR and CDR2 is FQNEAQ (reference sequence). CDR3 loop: CASSPGGGGSLYEQYF. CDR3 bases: TGTGCCAGCAGCCCAGGGGGGGGAGGGTCTCTCTACGAGCAGTACTTC.

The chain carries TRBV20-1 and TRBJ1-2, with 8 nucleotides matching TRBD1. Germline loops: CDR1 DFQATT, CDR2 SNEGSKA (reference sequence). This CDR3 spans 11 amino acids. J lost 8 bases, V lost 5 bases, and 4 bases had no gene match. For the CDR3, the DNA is TGCAGTGCTGGCTGGACAGGGGGCTACACCTTC. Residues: CSAGWTGGYTF.

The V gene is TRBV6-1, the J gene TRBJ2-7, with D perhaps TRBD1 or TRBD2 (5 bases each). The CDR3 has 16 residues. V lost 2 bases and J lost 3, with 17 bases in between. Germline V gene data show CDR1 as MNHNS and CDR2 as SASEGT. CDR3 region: CASSERIGTANYEQYF. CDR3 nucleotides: TGTGCCAGCAGTGAAAGGATTGGGACCGCGAACTACGAGCAGTACTTC.

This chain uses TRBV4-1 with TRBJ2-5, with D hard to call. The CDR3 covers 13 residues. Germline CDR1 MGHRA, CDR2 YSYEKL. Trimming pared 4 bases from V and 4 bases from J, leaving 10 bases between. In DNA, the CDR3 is TGCGCCAGCAGCCTCGCGAGACCAGAGACCCAGTACTTC. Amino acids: CASSLARPETQYF.

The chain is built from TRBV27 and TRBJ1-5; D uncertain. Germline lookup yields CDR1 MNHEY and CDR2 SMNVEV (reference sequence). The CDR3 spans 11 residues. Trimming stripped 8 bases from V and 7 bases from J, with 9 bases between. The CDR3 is CASAQYQPQHF. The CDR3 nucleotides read TGTGCCAGCGCTCAATACCAGCCCCAGCATTTT.

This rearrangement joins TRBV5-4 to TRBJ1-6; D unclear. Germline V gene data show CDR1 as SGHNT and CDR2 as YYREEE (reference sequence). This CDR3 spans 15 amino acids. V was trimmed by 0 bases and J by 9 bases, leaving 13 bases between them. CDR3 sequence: CASSLVPPGSSPLHF. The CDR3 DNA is TGTGCCAGCAGCTTGGTCCCCCCGGGTAGTTCACCCCTCCACTTT.

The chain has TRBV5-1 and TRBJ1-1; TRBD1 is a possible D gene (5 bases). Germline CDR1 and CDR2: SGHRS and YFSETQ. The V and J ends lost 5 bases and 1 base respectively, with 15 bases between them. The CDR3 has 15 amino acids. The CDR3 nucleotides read TGCGCCAGCAGGGCTAGTGCCGACAGGAACACTGAAGCTTTCTTT. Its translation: CASRASADRNTEAFF. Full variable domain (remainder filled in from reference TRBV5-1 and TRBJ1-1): KAGVTQTPRYLIKTRGQQVTLSCSPISGHRSVSWYQQTPGQGLQFLFEYFSETQRNKGNFPGRFSGRQFSNSRSEMNVSTLELGDSALYLCASRASADRNTEAFFGQGTRLTVV.

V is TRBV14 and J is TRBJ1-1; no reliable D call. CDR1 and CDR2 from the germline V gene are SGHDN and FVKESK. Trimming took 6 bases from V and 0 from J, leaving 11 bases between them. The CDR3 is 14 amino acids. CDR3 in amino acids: CASRGLEVNTEAFF. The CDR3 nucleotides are TGTGCCAGCAGGGGCCTGGAAGTGAACACTGAAGCTTTCTTT.

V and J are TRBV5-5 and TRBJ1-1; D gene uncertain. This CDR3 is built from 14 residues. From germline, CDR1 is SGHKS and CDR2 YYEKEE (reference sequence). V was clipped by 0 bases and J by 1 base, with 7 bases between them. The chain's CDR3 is CASSLAVKNTEAFF. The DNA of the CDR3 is TGTGCCAGCAGCTTGGCGGTTAAGAACACTGAAGCTTTCTTT.